The 28 T cell receptor beta chains given below trace back to one sample, sequenced in a study of CD8 T cells in ankylosing spondylitis. TCRdb re-analysed the 5' RACE reads in MiXCR, keeping a single row per CDR3 protein. The sample carries 150,000 to 200,000 distinct CDR3 sequences, 15% to 20% recorded once. Sequencing was carried out using blood, either unsorted or a sorted T cell fraction (not recorded which). These receptors all come from a male donor aged 10 to 30 with ankylosing spondylitis or in good health (not recorded which).

This clonotype was found many times. This chain joins TRBV20-1 and TRBJ2-3, with a tentative D call TRBD2 (5 bases). This CDR3 is built from 13 residues. Between the trimmed V and J ends, which lost 0 bases and 4 bases, there was a span of 8 bases. Germline CDR1 is DFQATT and CDR2 is SNEGSKA (reference sequence). The CDR3 reads CSARDGKPDTQYF. The CDR3 coding sequence is TGCAGTGCTAGAGACGGGAAGCCAGATACGCAGTATTTT.

The table lists this clonotype with many counts. The V gene is TRBV6-2 or TRBV6-3, the J gene TRBJ2-1; D is perhaps TRBD1 (5 bases). The CDR3 consists of 12 residues. V was cut by 5 bases and J by 9 bases, with 11 bases left in between. CDR1 MNHEY and CDR2 SVGEGT come from the germline V gene. The CDR3 nucleotides read TGTGCCAGCAGTCTAGGGGCGGCTGAGCAGTTCTTC. As protein: CASSLGAAEQFF.

The chain recombines TRBV7-2 with TRBJ1-2, with D unresolved. Trimming pared 4 bases from V and 3 bases from J, leaving 12 bases between. Germline lookup yields CDR1 SGHTA and CDR2 FQGNSA. This CDR3 has 14 residues. The CDR3, as DNA: TGTGCCAGCAGCTCGGAGGCGTCCGACTATGGCTACACCTTC. Translation: CASSSEASDYGYTF. The entire variable domain, with the rest obtained from reference TRBV7-2 and TRBJ1-2, is as follows: GAGVSQSPSNKVTEKGKDVELRCDPISGHTALYWYRQSLGQGLEFLIYFQGNSAPDKSGLPSDRFSAERTGGSVSTLTIQRTQQEDSAVYLCASSSEASDYGYTFGSGTRLTVV.

The sample holds many counts of this clonotype. V gene TRBV5-1 combines with J gene TRBJ2-1, with a possible D match to TRBD1 (5 bases). CDR1 and CDR2 from the germline V gene are SGHRS and YFSETQ. The CDR3 covers 17 residues. V was cut by 0 bases and J by 0 bases, with 13 bases left in between. The CDR3 nucleotides are TGCGCCAGCAGCTTGGCCACTCAGGGAAGCTCCTACAATGAGCAGTTCTTC. Encoded protein: CASSLATQGSSYNEQFF.

Ten or more counts support this clonotype. This chain connects TRBV20-1 to TRBJ2-1, with D possibly matching TRBD2 (5 bases). Between the trimmed V and J ends, which lost 4 bases and 4 bases, there was a span of 20 bases. Germline CDR1 reads DFQATT; CDR2 reads SNEGSKA (reference sequence). The CDR3 is 16 amino acids. The CDR3 nucleotides are TGCAGTGCTAAGTTAGGTGTGGCGGGTGATTACAATGAGCAGTTCTTC. Translated: CSAKLGVAGDYNEQFF.

This clonotype occurred many times. In nucleotides, the CDR3 is TGTGCCAGCAGGGAGGGGACTCATGGTCATGATTTCTTT. The encoded protein is CASREGTHGHDFF. The genes are TRBV6-1 and TRBJ1-1, with D maybe TRBD1 (5 bases). The CDR3 consists of 13 residues. Trimming cost V 6 bases and J 13 bases, with 21 bases left between them. In germline, CDR1 is MNHNS, CDR2 SASEGT.

In its sample, this clonotype was seen many times. This chain links TRBV19 with TRBJ2-5; 10 positions agree with TRBD1. This CDR3 spans 14 amino acids. Germline V gene data show CDR1 as LNHDA and CDR2 as SQIVND (reference sequence). J was trimmed by 2 bases and V by 7 bases; bases with no gene match: 4. CDR3 sequence reads: CASTDRGRQETQYF. The CDR3 DNA is TGTGCCAGTACCGACAGGGGGCGTCAAGAGACCCAGTACTTC.

This clonotype appeared many times. The rearrangement uses TRBV29-1 and TRBJ2-5, with a possible D match to TRBD2 (6 bases). Germline CDR1 SQVTM, CDR2 ANQGSEA. This CDR3 has 13 residues. V was clipped by 3 bases and J by 7 bases, with 15 bases between them. The CDR3 is CSVDSRGGRTQYF. The CDR3 coding sequence is TGCAGCGTTGACTCTAGAGGAGGGCGGACCCAGTACTTC.

This clonotype was picked up many times. The rearrangement joins TRBV7-9 to TRBJ2-3; a weak D match, TRBD2 (5 bases). CDR1 and CDR2 (germline): SEHNR, FQNEAQ (reference sequence). Trimming shortened V by 5 bases and J by 2 bases, and 17 bases separated the two germline ends. The CDR3 contains 16 residues. In DNA form, the CDR3 reads TGTGCCAGCAGCCCCGGTTCTAGGGAGATCACAGATACGCAGTATTTT. The encoded protein is CASSPGSREITDTQYF. Using reference TRBV7-9 and TRBJ2-3 for the parts outside the CDR3, the full variable domain is DTGVSQNPRHKITKRGQNVTFRCDPISEHNRLYWYRQTLGQGPEFLTYFQNEAQLEKSRLLSDRFSAERPKGSFSTLEIQRTEQGDSAMYLCASSPGSREITDTQYFGPGTRLTVL.

This clonotype occurred a few times. A read error may explain this, as a much larger clone is one base away. The chain joins TRBV20-1 to TRBJ1-1, with unresolved D. CDR1 and CDR2 (germline): DFQATT, SNEGSKA (reference sequence). The CDR3 loop spans 16 amino acids. This chain's CDR3 is CSARPSTLVMNPEAFF. The DNA for the CDR3 is TGCAGTGCCCGTCCATCCACCTTAGTGATGAACCCTGAAGCTTTCTTT.

The chain employs TRBV7-6 and TRBJ2-2; 9 nucleotides agree with TRBD2. CDR1 and CDR2 (germline): SGHVS, FNYEAQ. This CDR3 has 15 residues. J gave up 5 bases and V 5 bases, and 6 bases lay outside the gene matches. The DNA of the CDR3 is TGTGCCAGCAGCCATTATAGCGGGAGAACCGGGGAGCTGTTTTTT. The encoded protein is CASSHYSGRTGELFF.

This clonotype was observed many times. The chain employs TRBV4-2 and TRBJ2-1; 10 bases map to TRBD1. Germline CDR1 LGHNA, CDR2 YNFKEQ. CDR3 size: 17 residues. V trimming: 0 bases; J trimming: 2 bases; junction bases outside the gene matches: 4. The CDR3 is CASSQDPGTGAYNEQFF. The CDR3 nucleotides read TGTGCCAGCAGCCAAGATCCGGGGACAGGGGCCTACAATGAGCAGTTCTTC.

V is TRBV20-1 and J is TRBJ2-1; D is uncertain. V dropped 3 bases and J dropped 9 bases, with 6 bases sitting between them. The CDR3 consists of 10 residues. CDR1 DFQATT and CDR2 SNEGSKA come from the germline V gene (reference sequence). CDR3 loop: CSASNSEQFF. The CDR3 coding sequence is TGCAGTGCTAGCAACAGTGAGCAGTTCTTC.

This clonotype has a count of ten or more. The V gene is TRBV6-5, the J gene TRBJ2-3; no firm D call. Per the germline V gene, CDR1 is MNHEY and CDR2 is SVGAGI. Trimming removed 7 bases from V and 4 bases from J, with 12 bases in between. The length of the CDR3 is 13 residues. CDR3 residues: CASKLLLADTQYF. The DNA for the CDR3 is TGTGCCAGCAAGTTACTGTTGGCAGATACGCAGTATTTT.

The sample holds many counts of this clonotype. CDR3 sequence: CASSSLTGTANTEAFF. CDR3 DNA: TGTGCCAGCAGTTCACTAACCGGGACAGCGAACACTGAAGCTTTCTTT. The V and J genes are TRBV12-3 or TRBV12-4 and TRBJ1-1; TRBD1 agrees at 7 bases. V lost 4 bases, J lost 1 base, and 9 bases stayed unmatched. This CDR3 has 16 amino acids.

This chain links TRBV19 with TRBJ2-2; 9 bases agree with TRBD1. V was pared by 9 bases and J by 2 bases, with 4 bases of the junction left unmatched. The germline V gene has CDR1 LNHDA and CDR2 SQIVND (reference sequence). This CDR3 spans 14 amino acids. The CDR3 DNA reads as TGTGCCAGCTACAGGGGGCGAAACACCGGGGAGCTGTTTTTT. Amino acid sequence: CASYRGRNTGELFF.

The chain uses TRBV29-1 and TRBJ2-4, with a possible D match to TRBD2 (6 bases). The germline CDR1 and CDR2 sequences are SQVTM and ANQGSEA. Trimming stripped 7 bases from V and 6 bases from J, with 10 bases between. The CDR3 is 11 residues long. CDR3 sequence: CSEMEGNIQYF. The CDR3, as DNA: TGCAGCGAGATGGAGGGAAACATTCAGTACTTC.

In this sample, this clonotype turned up many times. This chain uses TRBV20-1 with TRBJ1-2; 7 nucleotides match TRBD1. Trimming at V came to 3 bases and at J to 6 bases, leaving 1 base not matched to a gene. The CDR3 covers 11 residues. Germline V gene lookup returns CDR1 DFQATT and CDR2 SNEGSKA (reference sequence). CDR3 residues: CSASDRDGYTF. The CDR3 bases are TGCAGTGCTAGTGACAGGGATGGCTACACCTTC.

This clonotype has at least ten counts. J is TRBJ2-4 and V is TRBV15; D is unresolved. The V gene's germline CDR1 is LNHNV and CDR2 YYDKDF (reference sequence). V lost 1 base and J 13 bases, leaving 11 bases between the germline ends. This CDR3 is 12 amino acids long. The CDR3 is CATSRVKHQQYF. The CDR3 nucleotides are TGTGCCACCAGCAGAGTCAAGCACCAACAGTACTTC.

This clonotype has at least ten counts. The chain joins TRBV5-1 to TRBJ2-7, with TRBD1 identical over 11 bases. The trim removed 4 bases at V and 4 bases at J, leaving 13 bases unmatched. Germline assignment: CDR1 SGHRS and CDR2 YFSETQ. The CDR3 spans 17 residues. CDR3 bases: TGCGCCAGCAGCGCTCTGGACAGGGGGCATGTCCGATACGAGCAGTACTTC. Encoded protein: CASSALDRGHVRYEQYF. Drawing the rest from reference TRBV5-1 and TRBJ2-7, the complete variable domain is KAGVTQTPRYLIKTRGQQVTLSCSPISGHRSVSWYQQTPGQGLQFLFEYFSETQRNKGNFPGRFSGRQFSNSRSEMNVSTLELGDSALYLCASSALDRGHVRYEQYFGPGTRLTVT.

Comment on this clonotype: One junction end disagrees with the germline gene, perhaps due to a read error. The chain is built from TRBV10-3 and TRBJ1-1, with 12 bases that match TRBD1. The CDR3 covers 17 residues. Germline CDR1 ENHRY, CDR2 SYGVKD. The CDR3 DNA reads TGTGCCATCTGTGAGTGGGACAGGGGGCGCGGGAACACTGAAGCTTTCTTT. As protein: CAICEWDRGRGNTEAFF.

In this sample, this clonotype turned up many times. This chain uses TRBV4-3 with TRBJ2-1, with D perhaps TRBD2 (6 bases). V shed 2 bases and J shed 7 bases, with 21 bases lying between them. The germline V gene has CDR1 LGHNA and CDR2 YSLEER. This CDR3 has 17 residues. The CDR3 coding sequence is TGCGCCAGCAGCCAACAAAGTGGCGTCGGGAGCTGGAATGAGCAGTTCTTC. Its translation: CASSQQSGVGSWNEQFF.

This clonotype was seen repeatedly, ten times or more. The V call is TRBV6-2 or TRBV6-3, the J call TRBJ2-5; 11 bases match TRBD1. Germline-derived CDR1 and CDR2 are MNHEY and SVGEGT. The V and J ends lost 5 bases and 3 bases, in that order; junction bases with no gene match: 20. CDR3 length: 20 amino acids. The CDR3 DNA reads as TGTGCCAGCAGTAAAGATGCCGGGACAGGGGGGACCGGAATTAAAGAGACCCAGTACTTC. Protein: CASSKDAGTGGTGIKETQYF.

This clonotype showed up many times. The chain links TRBV25-1 to TRBJ2-5; 9 bases map to TRBD1. This CDR3 region has 17 residues. Germline loops: CDR1 MGHDK, CDR2 SYGVNS. Trimming took 1 base from V and 2 from J; bases not matched to a gene: 8. In DNA, the CDR3 is TGTGCCAGCAGTGAATCAGGGACAGGGTTGGGGCAAGAGACCCAGTACTTC. It codes for CASSESGTGLGQETQYF.

The chain recombines TRBV5-1 with TRBJ2-5; D may be TRBD1 (7 bases). Trimming took off 3 bases at V and 1 base at J, with 19 bases between the two ends. The CDR3 is 17 residues long. The germline CDR1 and CDR2 sequences are SGHRS and YFSETQ. This chain's CDR3 is CASSSAPGQGGQETQYF. The CDR3 nucleotides are TGCGCCAGCAGCTCAGCCCCCGGGCAGGGGGGCCAAGAGACCCAGTACTTC.

This clonotype has ten or more counts. The chain has TRBV7-9 and TRBJ2-7; D is tentatively TRBD1 or TRBD2 (6 bases each). The germline gives CDR1 SEHNR, CDR2 FQNEAQ (reference sequence). The CDR3 has 14 residues. V lost 3 bases and J lost 0, with 9 bases in between. CDR3 protein: CASSLGGLSYEQYF. For the CDR3, the DNA is TGTGCCAGCAGCTTGGGGGGCCTCTCCTACGAGCAGTACTTC. Together with reference TRBV7-9 and TRBJ2-7, the CDR3 gives the full variable domain: DTGVSQNPRHKITKRGQNVTFRCDPISEHNRLYWYRQTLGQGPEFLTYFQNEAQLEKSRLLSDRFSAERPKGSFSTLEIQRTEQGDSAMYLCASSLGGLSYEQYFGPGTRLTVT.

This clonotype was found many times. This chain joins TRBV12-3 or TRBV12-4 and TRBJ1-1; 10 bases line up with TRBD1. After removal of 5 bases from V and 7 bases from J, the junction contained 4 bases not matched to a gene. CDR3 length: 13 residues. DNA for the CDR3: TGTGCCAGCAGTCAGGGACAGGGGATTGAAGCTTTCTTT. Protein product: CASSQGQGIEAFF.

The chain recombines TRBV20-1 with TRBJ2-1; tentatively, D is TRBD2 (6 bases). The CDR3 runs 14 residues. The V end lost 3 bases, the J end lost 7 bases, and 16 bases lay between the germline ends. Germline CDR1 and CDR2: DFQATT and SNEGSKA (reference sequence). The CDR3 loop reads CSASRDPGLNEQFF. The CDR3 DNA reads as TGCAGTGCTAGTCGTGACCCGGGACTTAATGAGCAGTTCTTC.